These 10 T cell receptor beta chains were all obtained from the same sample, sequenced in a study of cytomegalovirus exposure and HLA in healthy donors. The data were produced by immunoSEQ multiplex PCR, yet TCRdb's version contains in-frame clones alone and is incomplete. This sample has 55,000 to 70,000 clones; roughly nine tenths occur once, and the top ten carry roughly 3.1%. Specimen: PBMCs. The receptors derive from a man aged 18 to 30 in good health and CMV-seronegative.

This chain links TRBV19 with TRBJ2-3, with TRBD2 identical over 7 bases. Germline V gene lookup returns CDR1 LNHDA and CDR2 SQIVND (reference sequence). This CDR3 spans 14 amino acids. V lost 10 bases, J lost 5 bases, and 12 bases stayed unmatched. Here the CDR3 DNA reads TGTGCCACCTGGGGGGGAGGGCTCGGAGATACGCAGTATTTT. Protein sequence: CATWGGGLGDTQYF.

V is TRBV5-1 and J is TRBJ2-5, with TRBD2 identical over 9 bases. Per germline, CDR1 SGHRS and CDR2 YFSETQ. The CDR3 runs 16 residues. Trimming cost V 0 bases and J 6 bases; bases outside gene matches: 9. The CDR3 spells CASSLAEGGRVKTQYF. The CDR3 DNA reads as TGCGCCAGCAGCTTGGCTGAGGGCGGGAGGGTTAAGACCCAGTACTTC.

This chain joins TRBV7-3 and TRBJ2-7; TRBD1 matches 7 bases. CDR1 and CDR2 from the germline V gene are SGHTA and FQGTGA. Trimming at V came to 5 bases and at J to 7 bases, leaving 8 bases not matched to a gene. CDR3 size: 13 residues. CDR3 nucleotides: TGTGCCAGCAGCCCGACAGGGTTGGGAGAGCAGTACTTC. Protein product: CASSPTGLGEQYF.

This clone has at least ten counts. The chain couples TRBV29-1 to TRBJ1-2; a weak D match, TRBD1 (6 bases). Germline values: CDR1 SQVTM, CDR2 ANQGSEA. This CDR3 has 14 amino acids. Between the trimmed V and J ends, which lost 6 bases and 4 bases, there was a span of 18 bases. The CDR3 spells CSVPPGAGTYGYTF. CDR3 DNA sequence: TGCAGCGTCCCCCCAGGGGCAGGGACCTATGGCTACACCTTC.

The chain carries TRBV30 and TRBJ1-5; D is possibly TRBD1 (5 bases). V lost 1 base and J 5 bases, leaving 9 bases between the germline ends. This CDR3 contains 13 residues. The germline V gene has CDR1 GTSNPN and CDR2 SVGIG (reference sequence). The CDR3 DNA is TGTGCCTGGAGTGAGGCAGGGCATCAGCCCCAGCATTTT. The encoded protein is CAWSEAGHQPQHF.

This clone was seen a few times. V gene TRBV4-1 combines with J gene TRBJ1-2, with D perhaps TRBD1 (6 bases). Looked up from germline, CDR1 is MGHRA and CDR2 is YSYEKL. This CDR3 comprises 15 residues. The germline V and J ends were trimmed by 6 bases and 5 bases, with 19 bases remaining between them. The CDR3 region has the DNA TGCGCCAGCAGGGAAACAGGGACCAGCTGGTATGGCTACACCTTC. Its translation is CASRETGTSWYGYTF.

V is TRBV19 and J is TRBJ2-7; 7 bases map to TRBD1. V shed 5 bases, J shed 4 bases, and the junction held 5 bases outside the gene matches. The CDR3 runs 13 residues. The V gene's germline CDR1 is LNHDA and CDR2 SQIVND (reference sequence). The CDR3 DNA is TGTGCCAGTAGTGCAAACAGGGGATACGAGCAGTACTTC. It yields the protein CASSANRGYEQYF.

Only one count was recorded for this clone. V and J are TRBV7-2 and TRBJ2-5; TRBD2 is a possible D gene (6 bases). Per the germline V gene, CDR1 is SGHTA and CDR2 is FQGNSA. Deletions cut 5 bases from V and 2 bases from J, with 9 bases between. This CDR3 has 13 residues. In DNA, the CDR3 is TGTGCCAGCAGCCGGGACTTACAAGAGACCCAGTACTTC. Protein: CASSRDLQETQYF.

V and J are TRBV4-3 and TRBJ2-2, with 7 bases lining up with TRBD1. The junction had 11 bases not matched to a gene; V was cut back by 4 bases and J by 0 bases. Germline CDR1 is LGHNA and CDR2 is YSLEER. The CDR3 sequence is 18 residues long. The CDR3 sequence is CASSLLRDSYANTGELFF. The CDR3 DNA reads as TGCGCCAGCAGCCTACTTCGGGACAGCTACGCGAACACCGGGGAGCTGTTTTTT.

The chain couples TRBV4-3 to TRBJ2-3; 8 nucleotides match TRBD1. V was pared by 5 bases and J by 5 bases, with 9 bases of the junction left unmatched. Germline lookup yields CDR1 LGHNA and CDR2 YSLEER. The CDR3 length is 15 residues. In DNA form, the CDR3 reads TGCGCCAGCAGCATTCGGACAGGGCCCTTAGATACGCAGTATTTT. Its translation is CASSIRTGPLDTQYF.